These 27 T cell receptor beta chains were sequenced from one sample in a study of response to subunit inactivated influenza vaccine. MiXCR, run by TCRdb on the RT-PCR reads, gives a single entry per CDR3 protein. The sample contains roughly 700,000 distinct CDR3 sequences, approximately 15% of which appear only once. Sample: PBMCs from blood, taken 14 days before vaccination. These TCRs come from a man aged 45 to 65 who received an inactivated influenza vaccine.

The V and J genes are TRBV28 and TRBJ2-3; D might be TRBD1 or TRBD2, each matching 5 bases. CDR1 is MDHEN and CDR2 is SYDVKM in the germline V gene. The CDR3 is 16 amino acids. The V and J ends lost 3 bases and 1 base respectively, with 14 bases between them. The CDR3 nucleotides are TGTGCCAGCAGTTTGATCCCCCTGGGGGGCACAGATACGCAGTATTTT. Protein: CASSLIPLGGTDTQYF.

This clonotype was found a few times. The V call is TRBV11-2, the J call TRBJ2-7; the D gene could be TRBD1 or TRBD2 (5 bases each). V shed 4 bases and J shed 7 bases, with 20 bases lying between them. Germline values: CDR1 SGHAT, CDR2 FQNNGV. This CDR3 is built from 15 residues. The CDR3: CASSYPGLGTEEQYF. CDR3 DNA: TGTGCCAGCAGCTACCCAGGGCTGGGGACGGAGGAGCAGTACTTC.

The rearrangement joins TRBV30 to TRBJ2-5, with D possibly being TRBD1 (5 bases). The V and J ends lost 4 bases and 4 bases respectively, with 13 bases between them. The CDR3 consists of 13 residues. Germline V gene lookup returns CDR1 GTSNPN and CDR2 SVGIG (reference sequence). CDR3 in amino acids: CAWIGQGRETQYF. DNA for the CDR3: TGTGCCTGGATAGGTCAGGGTAGAGAGACCCAGTACTTC.

The sample holds a few counts of this clonotype. The chain recombines TRBV12-5 with TRBJ1-5; D is ambiguous. This CDR3 spans 16 amino acids. V was trimmed by 0 bases and J by 7 bases, leaving 16 bases between them. Germline V gene lookup returns CDR1 LGHNT and CDR2 FRNRAP. CDR3 nucleotides: TGTGCTAGTGGTTTGGTACCCCCCGGCCGATTGCAGCCCCAGCATTTT. It codes for CASGLVPPGRLQPQHF.

The J gene is TRBJ2-3, the V gene TRBV10-3; 9 nucleotides agree with TRBD2. V lost 0 bases, J lost 0 bases, and 7 bases stayed unmatched. Germline CDR1 reads ENHRY; CDR2 reads SYGVKD. The CDR3 length is 18 residues. CDR3: CAISESWIAGVSTDTQYF. CDR3 DNA sequence: TGTGCCATCAGTGAGTCATGGATAGCGGGGGTTAGCACAGATACGCAGTATTTT.

The chain has TRBV9 and TRBJ2-7; 7 nucleotides line up with TRBD2. The CDR3 totals 12 residues. V dropped 2 bases and J dropped 12; count of bases not matched to a gene: 8. Looked up from germline, CDR1 is SGDLS and CDR2 is YYNGEE. The CDR3: CASSVNGGGLYF. In nucleotides, the CDR3 is TGTGCCAGCAGCGTCAACGGCGGGGGTTTGTACTTC.

The J gene is TRBJ1-1, the V gene TRBV16; maybe TRBD1 (5 bases). CDR3 length: 17 amino acids. Germline-derived CDR1 and CDR2 are KGHSY and FQNENV. Between the trimmed V and J ends, which lost 0 bases and 4 bases, there was a span of 18 bases. The CDR3 region has the DNA TGTGCCAGCAGCCAATCGGAAGGGGTTGTGGTTGGCACTGAAGCTTTCTTT. Encoded protein: CASSQSEGVVVGTEAFF. The full variable domain, rest sourced from reference TRBV16 and TRBJ1-1, is GEEVAQTPKHLVRGEGQKAKLYCAPIKGHSYVFWYQQVLKNEFKFLISFQNENVFDETGMPKERFSAKCLPNSPCSLEIQATKLEDSAVYFCASSQSEGVVVGTEAFFGQGTRLTVV.

This clonotype was recorded a few times. The chain employs TRBV4-1 and TRBJ1-1, with TRBD1 identical over 8 bases. Germline-derived CDR1 and CDR2 are MGHRA and YSYEKL. This CDR3 has 13 residues. The ends lost 3 bases at V and 5 bases at J; junction bases unmatched: 2. The CDR3 sequence: CASSQRTGTEAFF. In nucleotides, the CDR3 is TGCGCCAGCAGCCAGCGGACAGGGACTGAAGCTTTCTTT.

This clonotype was counted between two and nine times. The CDR3 DNA reads TGTGCCAGCAGTTACCGCACGGGATTGGACAGGGAGAAGAACGAGCAGTACTTC. Its protein product is CASSYRTGLDREKNEQYF. This chain joins TRBV6-2 or TRBV6-3 and TRBJ2-7; 8 bases are shared with TRBD1. CDR3 length: 18 amino acids. Germline CDR1 reads MNHEY; CDR2 reads SVGEGT. Unmatched junction bases numbered 17, after V lost 2 bases and J lost 5 bases.

The CDR3 nucleotides are TGCAGCGTTGCCGGGACAGGGAGTCCTGGGGCCAACGTCCTGACTTTC. Protein sequence: CSVAGTGSPGANVLTF. The V gene is TRBV29-1, the J gene TRBJ2-6; 9 nucleotides agree with TRBD1. The germline CDR1 and CDR2 sequences are SQVTM and ANQGSEA. Trimming cost V 4 bases and J 2 bases; bases outside gene matches: 6. The CDR3 has 16 residues.

The rearrangement uses TRBV6-1 and TRBJ2-7; D is unresolved. The CDR3 sequence is 14 residues long. Germline V gene lookup returns CDR1 MNHNS and CDR2 SASEGT. Trimming removed 6 bases from V and 1 base from J, with 13 bases in between. The CDR3 region is CASSQRMGSYEQYF. Written as DNA, the CDR3 is TGTGCCAGCAGCCAGCGAATGGGGTCCTACGAGCAGTACTTC.

The V gene is TRBV4-1, the J gene TRBJ1-2; D perhaps matches TRBD1 (6 bases). The CDR3 covers 14 residues. Trimming took 5 bases from V and 3 from J, leaving 13 bases between them. Germline CDR1 reads MGHRA; CDR2 reads YSYEKL. CDR3 sequence (DNA): TGCGCCAGCAGCTCCGGGGGCTCCGACTATGGCTACACCTTC. The encoded protein is CASSSGGSDYGYTF.

V gene TRBV20-1 combines with J gene TRBJ2-1, with a weak D call TRBD2 (5 bases). This CDR3 is 14 amino acids long. V was pared by 2 bases and J by 6 bases, with 14 bases between. CDR1 is DFQATT and CDR2 is SNEGSKA in the germline V gene (reference sequence). This CDR3 reads CSARISTRANEQFF. Written as DNA, the CDR3 is TGCAGTGCTAGAATTTCGACGAGGGCCAATGAGCAGTTCTTC.

This clonotype appeared a few times. Here the CDR3 reads CASTSLRTEAFF. The CDR3 DNA is TGTGCCAGCACCTCCCTGCGCACTGAAGCTTTCTTT. The chain uses TRBV25-1 and TRBJ1-1, with D unclear. V shed 7 bases and J shed 4 bases, with 10 bases lying between them. The V gene's germline CDR1 is MGHDK and CDR2 SYGVNS. The CDR3 is 12 amino acids.

For the CDR3, the DNA is TGTGCCAGCAGCCCCAGAGTAGGCCTCCCCTCTGGAAACACCATATATTTT. Amino acid sequence: CASSPRVGLPSGNTIYF. V and J are TRBV7-6 and TRBJ1-3; no clear D gene. CDR1 is SGHVS, CDR2 FNYEAQ, per germline. This CDR3 has 17 residues. Deletions cut 5 bases from V and 0 bases from J, with 17 bases between.

This clonotype was counted between two and nine times. The chain couples TRBV4-3 to TRBJ2-1; 10 bases map to TRBD2. The CDR3 covers 16 residues. Losses at the gene ends were 1 base for V and 8 bases for J; bases not matched to a gene: 8. The V gene's germline CDR1 is LGHNA and CDR2 YSLEER. The CDR3 DNA reads TGCGCCAGCAGCCAAGTCGCCAGCGGGAGGGCCTATGAGCAGTTCTTC. Residues: CASSQVASGRAYEQFF.

This clonotype occurred a few times. The rearrangement joins TRBV20-1 to TRBJ2-1; D is perhaps TRBD2 (5 bases). This CDR3 spans 14 amino acids. V dropped 5 bases and J dropped 7 bases, with 18 bases sitting between them. CDR1 and CDR2 (germline): DFQATT, SNEGSKA (reference sequence). The CDR3 region has the DNA TGCAGTGCTCCCCCCTCAACCTCGGGAAATGAGCAGTTCTTC. It codes for CSAPPSTSGNEQFF.

This chain connects TRBV5-1 to TRBJ2-1; no definite D call. The CDR3 covers 13 residues. Germline CDR1 reads SGHRS; CDR2 reads YFSETQ. V shed 2 bases and J shed 6 bases, with 9 bases lying between them. CDR3 sequence: CASSLGQTNEQFF. In nucleotides, the CDR3 is TGCGCCAGCAGCTTAGGGCAGACCAATGAGCAGTTCTTC.

The sample holds a few counts of this clonotype. The rearrangement uses TRBV12-3 or TRBV12-4 and TRBJ2-3, with 11 bases fitting TRBD1. V dropped 6 bases and J dropped 3; count of bases not matched to a gene: 5. The CDR3 spans 15 residues. The CDR3 DNA is TGTGCCAGCAGCTGGGACAGGGGGTTTACAGATACGCAGTATTTT. The encoded protein is CASSWDRGFTDTQYF.

Many counts were recorded for this clonotype. The chain recombines TRBV29-1 with TRBJ2-1, with unresolved D. Trimming removed 1 base at V and 3 bases at J, with 1 base between. CDR1 and CDR2 (germline): SQVTM, ANQGSEA. This CDR3 region has 11 residues. CDR3 protein: CSVEGYNEQFF. As DNA, the CDR3 is TGCAGCGTTGAAGGCTACAATGAGCAGTTCTTC.

The chain couples TRBV5-6 to TRBJ2-5; 7 positions match TRBD1. After removal of 0 bases from V and 2 bases from J, the junction contained 4 bases not matched to a gene. The germline CDR1 and CDR2 sequences are SGHDT and YYEEEE. The CDR3 is made up of 15 amino acids. The chain's CDR3 is CASSLGDREQETQYF. The CDR3 bases are TGTGCCAGCAGCTTGGGCGACAGGGAGCAAGAGACCCAGTACTTC.

The chain employs TRBV12-3 or TRBV12-4 and TRBJ1-2; 7 positions match TRBD1. Trimming cost V 6 bases and J 7 bases; bases outside gene matches: 20. The CDR3 has 17 amino acids. The DNA of the CDR3 is TGTGCCAGCAGCCAACCCCCGGGACAGCCCCCTGCCGGTGGCTACACCTTC. Protein product: CASSQPPGQPPAGGYTF.

This clonotype occurred a few times. The chain couples TRBV20-1 to TRBJ2-7; possible D gene TRBD1, 5 bases. This CDR3 region has 12 residues. Germline V gives CDR1 DFQATT, CDR2 SNEGSKA (reference sequence). V was shortened by 1 base and J by 7 bases, with 11 bases between the two germline ends. CDR3 in amino acids: CSARADTFEQYF. CDR3 bases: TGCAGTGCTAGAGCGGACACTTTTGAGCAGTACTTC.

This clonotype showed up many times. The chain has TRBV5-1 and TRBJ1-6; 7 nucleotides line up with TRBD1. This CDR3 is built from 19 residues. Trimming at V came to 1 base and at J to 0 bases, leaving 10 bases not matched to a gene. CDR1 and CDR2 (germline): SGHRS, YFSETQ. The CDR3 loop reads CASSLRKGQASSYNSPLHF. CDR3 sequence (DNA): TGCGCCAGCAGCTTGAGGAAAGGACAGGCGAGCTCCTATAATTCACCCCTCCACTTT.

Only a few counts were recorded for this clonotype. J is TRBJ2-2 and V is TRBV5-1; no firm D call. Between the trimmed V and J ends, which lost 0 bases and 1 base, there was a span of 4 bases. The CDR3 contains 14 residues. Germline CDR1 reads SGHRS; CDR2 reads YFSETQ. The CDR3 DNA sequence: TGCGCCAGCAGCTTGGTAGTGAACACCGGGGAGCTGTTTTTT. Translation gives CASSLVVNTGELFF.

The rearrangement joins TRBV20-1 to TRBJ1-1; D remains unclear. Germline CDR1 and CDR2: DFQATT and SNEGSKA (reference sequence). Between the trimmed V and J ends, which lost 0 bases and 5 bases, there was a span of 7 bases. This CDR3 region has 12 residues. The CDR3 coding sequence is TGCAGTGCTAGAGAATTAGGGACTGAAGCTTTCTTT. This encodes CSARELGTEAFF.

The chain carries TRBV24-1 and TRBJ1-2; tentative D call: TRBD1 (6 bases). CDR3 length equals 13 residues. V lost 3 bases and J 8 bases, leaving 12 bases between the germline ends. In germline, CDR1 is KGHDR, CDR2 SFDVKD. Here the CDR3 reads CATSDVDRRGYTF. CDR3 nucleotides: TGTGCCACCAGTGATGTCGACAGGCGGGGCTACACCTTC.